The clone carrying this TCR beta chain was detected once. What it recognizes is unknown. The entry originates in a study of cytomegalovirus exposure and HLA in healthy donors. About the study: Around 180 million T cells yielded some 120 million unique TCR beta sequences in earlier analysis. Study results and caveats: A later analysis reported that several of the most significant clusters appeared to be linked to common viral pathogens, among them Epstein-Barr virus. A prior analysis recorded that most TCR beta V segments were productive about 87% or about 30% of the time. Analysis performed later found 16,951 TCR beta sequences associated with HLA alleles at 0.05 false discovery rate.

Researchers ran the PCR with 60 Vbeta and 13 Jbeta primers. Some clones are missing from TCRdb's copy, which holds only in-frame ones; the method was immunoSEQ multiplex PCR. The table lists fewer than 300,000 clones, about 80% of them singletons. CDR3 length: 12 amino acids. Per the germline V gene, CDR1 is MDHEN and CDR2 is SYDVKM. J lost 5 bases, V lost 8 bases, and 5 bases had no gene match. The specimen sequenced was PBMCs. The chain links TRBV28 to TRBJ1-1, with 7 positions matching TRBD1. The sequence derives from a girl aged 2 to 9 in good health and CMV-seronegative. The CDR3, as DNA: TGTGCCAGCGGGTCAGGGGGAACTGAAGCTTTCTTT. This gives the protein CASGSGGTEAFF.